A single sample is the source of the 28 T cell receptor beta chains below, sequenced in a study of response to subunit inactivated influenza vaccine (dated by TCRdb to 2017 to 2018). This sample's time point label indicates: approximately 47 days after influenza vaccine administration. The library was prepared using RT-PCR. Instrument on record: Illumina HiSeq 2500. The raw public reads went through TCRdb reprocessing: fastp at Q25, MiXCR clone calling, in-frame beta chains kept. Here each entry gathers all rows of one CDR3 protein and keeps the most common genes and DNA. Across this sample there are under 500,000 distinct CDR3 sequences, with about 10% seen only once. The top ten hold more than 10% of the sample. The sequences come from PBMCs from blood, collected 40 to 50 days after vaccination. The receptors come from a man aged 45-65 years who received an inactivated influenza vaccine. Donor details come from another sample of the same person, matched by shared clones.

The gene calls are TRBV7-2 and TRBJ2-5, with 10 bases matching TRBD2. V lost 1 base, J lost 9 bases, and 5 bases stayed unmatched. CDR3 length: 14 residues. Germline-derived CDR1 and CDR2 are SGHTA and FQGNSA. The CDR3 DNA reads as TGTGCCAGCAGCTTAGTCACAGCGGGGGGGCCCCAGTACTTC. Its protein product is CASSLVTAGGPQYF.

V is TRBV5-1 and J is TRBJ2-5, with D hard to call. V lost 3 bases, J lost 1 base, and 10 bases lay in between. Germline values: CDR1 SGHRS, CDR2 YFSETQ. The CDR3 extends over 14 amino acids. CDR3 amino acids: CASSSKFPQETQYF. Written as DNA, the CDR3 is TGCGCCAGCAGCTCTAAATTTCCCCAAGAGACCCAGTACTTC. The whole variable domain, remainder taken from reference TRBV5-1 and TRBJ2-5, is KAGVTQTPRYLIKTRGQQVTLSCSPISGHRSVSWYQQTPGQGLQFLFEYFSETQRNKGNFPGRFSGRQFSNSRSEMNVSTLELGDSALYLCASSSKFPQETQYFGPGTRLLVL.

The rearrangement joins TRBV6-1 to TRBJ2-5; D is possibly TRBD1 (5 bases). The CDR3 length is 14 residues. The germline V gene encodes CDR1 MNHNS and CDR2 SASEGT. Trimming shortened V by 6 bases and J by 1 base, and 12 bases separated the two germline ends. For the CDR3, the DNA is TGTGCCAGCAGCCAAACAGGTTCCCAAGAGACCCAGTACTTC. Translation gives CASSQTGSQETQYF.

This clonotype was found a few times. This chain links TRBV7-6 with TRBJ1-6; possible D gene TRBD1, 6 bases. Trimming removed 5 bases at V and 10 bases at J, with 15 bases between. The CDR3 contains 14 residues. Looked up from germline, CDR1 is SGHVS and CDR2 is FNYEAQ. CDR3 sequence: CASSAQGQGSPLHF. In DNA form, the CDR3 reads TGTGCCAGCAGCGCACAGGGTCAGGGATCACCCCTCCACTTT.

A few counts support this clonotype. This chain links TRBV20-1 with TRBJ2-1; 7 bases fit TRBD1. CDR1 is DFQATT, CDR2 SNEGSKA, per germline (reference sequence). The CDR3 consists of 17 residues. The ends lost 4 bases at V and 0 bases at J; junction bases unmatched: 12. The CDR3 sequence: CSATRGLGANSYNEQFF. Written as DNA, the CDR3 is TGCAGTGCTACTAGGGGGCTCGGCGCCAACTCCTACAATGAGCAGTTCTTC.

The chain links TRBV4-3 to TRBJ2-1, with 7 bases fitting TRBD2. The CDR3 length is 15 residues. Trimming removed 2 bases from V and 3 bases from J; junction bases left unmatched: 4. From germline, CDR1 is LGHNA and CDR2 YSLEER. CDR3 protein: CASSQSRGYYNEQFF. The CDR3 region has the DNA TGCGCCAGCAGCCAATCGCGGGGGTACTACAATGAGCAGTTCTTC.

This clonotype was seen only a few times. This chain joins TRBV2 and TRBJ1-5; D may be TRBD1 (5 bases). The CDR3 totals 14 residues. V gave up 8 bases and J gave up 0 bases, with 11 bases separating them. Germline values: CDR1 SNHLY, CDR2 FYNNEI. The CDR3 sequence is CASWEGSSNQPQHF. In DNA, the CDR3 is TGTGCCAGCTGGGAGGGGAGTAGCAATCAGCCCCAGCATTTT.

This chain connects TRBV6-1 to TRBJ2-3; maybe TRBD2 (6 bases). Germline CDR1 and CDR2: MNHNS and SASEGT. The CDR3 extends over 16 amino acids. V was clipped by 8 bases and J by 1 base, with 19 bases between them. CDR3 nucleotide sequence: TGTGCCAGCTGCTTAACCCCAGGCGGGGGCACAGATACGCAGTATTTT. Translated: CASCLTPGGGTDTQYF.

The table lists this clonotype with a few counts. This chain connects TRBV10-2 to TRBJ2-5; D tentatively fits TRBD1 or TRBD2 (6 bases each). The CDR3 has 18 residues. Looked up from germline, CDR1 is WSHSY and CDR2 is SAAADI. Trimming removed 0 bases at V and 5 bases at J, with 22 bases between. The CDR3 DNA sequence: TGCGCCAGCAGTGAGTCCACTAGCCCGGTGGGACAAGGGGAGACCCAGTACTTC. It translates to CASSESTSPVGQGETQYF.

V gene TRBV20-1 combines with J gene TRBJ2-3; tentative D call: TRBD1 (6 bases). Germline CDR1 and CDR2: DFQATT and SNEGSKA (reference sequence). CDR3 length: 14 amino acids. Trimming left V 5 bases short and J 6 bases short, with 18 bases between. CDR3 amino acids: CSARAPNRADTQYF. DNA for the CDR3: TGCAGTGCTCGCGCACCAAACAGGGCCGATACGCAGTATTTT.

V is TRBV29-1 and J is TRBJ2-3; 11 positions match TRBD1. The CDR3 contains 15 residues. Germline V gene data show CDR1 as SQVTM and CDR2 as ANQGSEA. Germline trimming cut 5 bases from V and 3 bases from J; bases unmatched to any gene: 7. As DNA, the CDR3 is TGCAGCGTTCTGACGGACAGGGGGCGTACAGATACGCAGTATTTT. Protein: CSVLTDRGRTDTQYF.

The chain carries TRBV12-3 or TRBV12-4 and TRBJ1-1, with TRBD1 identical over 10 bases. With 6 bases clipped from V and 7 bases from J, the junction kept 2 bases outside the gene matches. The CDR3 spans 12 residues. The CDR3 DNA follows: TGTGCCAGCAGGGACAGGGGGAATGAAGCTTTCTTT. It yields the protein CASRDRGNEAFF.

This clonotype was seen ten or more times. This sequence joins TRBV10-3 and TRBJ2-6, with 9 bases fitting TRBD1. The V gene's germline CDR1 is ENHRY and CDR2 SYGVKD. V lost 4 bases to trimming and J lost 1 base; unmatched junction nucleotides: 5. The CDR3 consists of 17 residues. The CDR3 reads CAISGGQGPSGANVLTF. The CDR3 DNA sequence: TGTGCCATCAGTGGGGGACAGGGACCATCTGGGGCCAACGTCCTGACTTTC.

The genes are TRBV9 and TRBJ2-7, with 7 bases identical to TRBD1. Trimming removed 0 bases from V and 2 bases from J; junction bases left unmatched: 2. Per the germline V gene, CDR1 is SGDLS and CDR2 is YYNGEE. The CDR3 sequence is 14 residues long. The CDR3, as DNA: TGTGCCAGCAGCGTAGGGACAGGTGCCTACGAGCAGTACTTC. Its translation is CASSVGTGAYEQYF.

The chain recombines TRBV4-3 with TRBJ1-1; 11 bases fit TRBD1. The CDR3 length is 15 residues. The V gene end was trimmed by 5 bases and the J gene end by 3 bases; junction bases not matched to a gene: 5. Germline V gene lookup returns CDR1 LGHNA and CDR2 YSLEER. CDR3 sequence: CASSKGDRGDTEAFF. The DNA of the CDR3 is TGCGCCAGCAGCAAAGGGGACAGGGGGGACACTGAAGCTTTCTTT.

Only a few counts were recorded for this clonotype. The chain combines TRBV7-6 with TRBJ2-7, with 7 bases aligning to TRBD1. V shed 7 bases and J 3 bases; nucleotides not matched to a gene: 6. The CDR3 runs to 13 residues. Germline loops: CDR1 SGHVS, CDR2 FNYEAQ. The CDR3 bases are TGTGCCAGCACCATGGGACAGTTCTACGAGCAGTACTTC. Its translation: CASTMGQFYEQYF.

This sequence joins TRBV12-3 or TRBV12-4 and TRBJ2-2; 10 nucleotides match TRBD1. V lost 7 bases, J lost 7 bases, and 3 bases stayed unmatched. The length of the CDR3 is 13 residues. The CDR3 sequence is CASIDRGHGELFF. CDR3 DNA: TGTGCCAGCATAGACAGGGGGCACGGGGAGCTGTTTTTT.

The chain employs TRBV29-1 and TRBJ2-7, with 7 bases lining up with TRBD1. The germline V gene has CDR1 SQVTM and CDR2 ANQGSEA. V dropped 4 bases and J dropped 0; count of bases not matched to a gene: 9. The CDR3 consists of 15 residues. The CDR3 nucleotides read TGCAGCGTTGTCAGTCCGGGACAGTCCTCCTACGAGCAGTACTTC. Translating it yields CSVVSPGQSSYEQYF.

A few counts support this clonotype. The chain combines TRBV20-1 with TRBJ2-7; D may be TRBD1 or TRBD2 (5 bases each). CDR3 length equals 11 residues. Trimming removed 6 bases at V and 4 bases at J, with 10 bases between. CDR1 and CDR2 from the germline V gene are DFQATT and SNEGSKA (reference sequence). CDR3 loop: CSAAEGYEQYF. CDR3 DNA: TGCAGTGCCGCTGAGGGGTACGAGCAGTACTTC.

The table lists this clonotype with a few counts. The chain joins TRBV20-1 to TRBJ2-7; 13 nucleotides line up with TRBD2. Looked up from germline, CDR1 is DFQATT and CDR2 is SNEGSKA (reference sequence). J was trimmed by 3 bases and V by 3 bases; bases with no gene match: 5. The CDR3 is 15 amino acids. The chain's CDR3 is CSARDRTSGSYEQYF. The DNA for the CDR3 is TGCAGTGCTAGGGATAGGACTAGCGGGAGCTACGAGCAGTACTTC.

The chain has TRBV10-3 and TRBJ2-5, with 8 bases matching TRBD1. Trimming took 6 bases from V and 3 from J; bases not matched to a gene: 6. Per the germline V gene, CDR1 is ENHRY and CDR2 is SYGVKD. CDR3 size: 14 residues. The CDR3 nucleotides are TGTGCCATCAGCCCGGGACAGGACGAAGAGACCCAGTACTTC. Amino acid sequence: CAISPGQDEETQYF.

The chain employs TRBV14 and TRBJ2-3; D remains unclear. CDR1 SGHDN and CDR2 FVKESK come from the germline V gene. This CDR3 is built from 14 residues. Trimming shortened V by 1 base and J by 6 bases, and 11 bases separated the two germline ends. The CDR3 DNA reads TGTGCCAGCAGCCAAGGGTACCACTCGGATACGCAGTATTTT. Its translation: CASSQGYHSDTQYF. Drawing the rest from reference TRBV14 and TRBJ2-3, the complete variable domain is EAGVTQFPSHSVIEKGQTVTLRCDPISGHDNLYWYRRVMGKEIKFLLHFVKESKQDESGMPNNRFLAERTGGTYSTLKVQPAELEDSGVYFCASSQGYHSDTQYFGPGTRLTVL.

The chain uses TRBV5-1 and TRBJ2-3; D perhaps matches TRBD2 (6 bases). Per the germline V gene, CDR1 is SGHRS and CDR2 is YFSETQ. This CDR3 comprises 14 residues. Trimming shortened V by 3 bases and J by 4 bases, and 12 bases separated the two germline ends. CDR3 coding DNA: TGCGCCAGCAGCTGGGGGACTGTGCCAGATACGCAGTATTTT. Protein: CASSWGTVPDTQYF.

This clonotype was detected ten times or more. The chain employs TRBV10-3 and TRBJ2-3; D is unclear. Germline CDR1 reads ENHRY; CDR2 reads SYGVKD. The CDR3 runs 12 residues. With 4 bases removed from V and 2 bases from J, the gap between germline ends came to 4 bases. This chain's CDR3 is CAISVTTDTQYF. The CDR3 DNA reads TGTGCCATCAGTGTGACCACAGATACGCAGTATTTT.

This clonotype has ten or more counts. This chain joins TRBV25-1 and TRBJ2-7; D is possibly TRBD1 (5 bases). This CDR3 contains 10 residues. CDR1 and CDR2 (germline): MGHDK, SYGVNS. Trimming cost V 10 bases and J 5 bases, with 9 bases left between them. The DNA of the CDR3 is TGTGCCACCCAGGGCCACGAGCAGTACTTC. Translation gives CATQGHEQYF.

The chain links TRBV9 to TRBJ2-5; TRBD2 aligns across 7 bases. Trimming took 7 bases from V and 5 from J; bases not matched to a gene: 8. Germline lookup yields CDR1 SGDLS and CDR2 YYNGEE. This CDR3 region has 13 residues. This CDR3 reads CASAKLGGETQYF. For the CDR3, the DNA is TGTGCCAGCGCAAAGCTGGGGGGGGAGACCCAGTACTTC. The full variable domain, in which reference TRBV9 and TRBJ2-5 provide the parts outside the CDR3, is DSGVTQTPKHLITATGQRVTLRCSPRSGDLSVYWYQQSLDQGLQFLIQYYNGEERAKGNILERFSAQQFPDLHSELNLSSLELGDSALYFCASAKLGGETQYFGPGTRLLVL.

This clonotype has just a few counts. J is TRBJ2-1 and V is TRBV20-1; 12 bases line up with TRBD2. From germline, CDR1 is DFQATT and CDR2 SNEGSKA (reference sequence). J lost 5 bases, V lost 5 bases, and 4 bases had no gene match. This CDR3 contains 14 residues. CDR3 region: CSARLAGDHNEQFF. The CDR3, as DNA: TGCAGTGCTCGACTAGCGGGAGACCACAATGAGCAGTTCTTC.

The CDR3 here is CASSPGTGLPQETQYF. The CDR3 coding sequence is TGTGCCAGCAGCCCAGGGACGGGACTTCCTCAAGAGACCCAGTACTTC. The chain uses TRBV4-2 and TRBJ2-5; D perhaps matches TRBD2 (6 bases). Germline CDR1 LGHNA, CDR2 YNFKEQ. The CDR3 is made up of 16 amino acids. V lost 4 bases to trimming and J lost 2 bases, with 17 bases between them.